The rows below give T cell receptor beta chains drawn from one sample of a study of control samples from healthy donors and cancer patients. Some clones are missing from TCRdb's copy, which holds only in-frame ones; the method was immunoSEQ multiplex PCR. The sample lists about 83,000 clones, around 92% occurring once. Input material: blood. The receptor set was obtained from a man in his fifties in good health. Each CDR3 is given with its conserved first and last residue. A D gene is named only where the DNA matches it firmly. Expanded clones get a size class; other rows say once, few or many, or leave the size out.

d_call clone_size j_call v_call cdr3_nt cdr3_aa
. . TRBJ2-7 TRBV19 TGTGCCAGTAGCTCCAGCGTCTACGAGCAGTACTTC CASSSSVYEQYF
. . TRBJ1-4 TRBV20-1 TGCAGTGCTAACCAAGGGGAAAAACTGTTTTTT CSANQGEKLFF
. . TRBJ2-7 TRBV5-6 TGTGCCAGCAGCTTGGTAGTGAACGAGCAGTACTTC CASSLVVNEQYF
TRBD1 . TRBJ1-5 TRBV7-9 TGTGCCAGCAGCCGGGGACAGGGGGCGAATCAGCCCCAGCATTTT CASSRGQGANQPQHF
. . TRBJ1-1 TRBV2 TGTGCCAGCAGGACAGACATGAACACTGAAGCTTTCTTT CASRTDMNTEAFF
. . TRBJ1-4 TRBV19 TGTGCCAGCAGCCCTGACGGGGAAGAAAAACTGTTTTTT CASSPDGEEKLFF
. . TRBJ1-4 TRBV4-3 TGCGCCAGCAGCCAAGTATCGGCCGGCCAGGTCAGCAAAAAACTGTTTTTT CASSQVSAGQVSKKLFF
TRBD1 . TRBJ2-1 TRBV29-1 TGCAGCGTTGAACCGGACAGGGCAATCTACAATGAGCAGTTCTTC CSVEPDRAIYNEQFF
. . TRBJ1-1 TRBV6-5 TGTGCCAGCAGTACCGGGACCGTGAACACTGAAGCTTTCTTT CASSTGTVNTEAFF
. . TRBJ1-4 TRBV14 TGTGCCAGCAGCCAGTCAGGGCAGCTCTATGAAAAACTGTTTTTT CASSQSGQLYEKLFF
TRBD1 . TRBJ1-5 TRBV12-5 TGTGCTAGTGGTTTGGAAGGGGGCGGGCCCCAGCATTTT CASGLEGGGPQHF
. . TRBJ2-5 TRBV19 TGTGCCAGTAGTCCCAGTTGGGAGACCCAGTACTTC CASSPSWETQYF
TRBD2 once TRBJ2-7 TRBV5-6 TGTGCCAGCAGCTTGGAGCTAGCGGCGAGCTCCTACGAGCAGTACTTC CASSLELAASSYEQYF
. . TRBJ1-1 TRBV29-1 TGCAGCGTTGTCCCGGGGGCATGGACTGAAGCTTTCTTT CSVVPGAWTEAFF
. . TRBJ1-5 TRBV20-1 TGCAGTTCGGGTGACGGGGGGCCCCAGCATTTT CSSGDGGPQHF
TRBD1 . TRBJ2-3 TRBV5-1 TGCGCCAGCAGCGAGGGGGCTAGCACAGATACGCAGTATTTT CASSEGASTDTQYF
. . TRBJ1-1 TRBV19 TGTGCCAGCTCTGGTGGGTACACTGAAGCTTTCTTT CASSGGYTEAFF
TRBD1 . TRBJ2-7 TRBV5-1 TGCGCCAGCGAACCCGGGGACAGGGGGTCCTACGAGCAGTACTTC CASEPGDRGSYEQYF
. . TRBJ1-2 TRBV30 TGTGCCTGGCATTTGAGAGAATCCTACACCTTC CAWHLRESYTF
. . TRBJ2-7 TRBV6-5 TGTGCCAGCAAGACCACTTACGAGACCTACGAGCAGTACTTC CASKTTYETYEQYF
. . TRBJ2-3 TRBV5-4 TGTGCCAGCAGCTTCGGACCCAGCCCCACAGATACGCAGTATTTT CASSFGPSPTDTQYF
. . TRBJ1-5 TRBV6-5 TGTGCCAGCAGTTACTCAGGACAGCTCAATCAGCCCCAGCATTTT CASSYSGQLNQPQHF
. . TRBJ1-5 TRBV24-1 TGTGCCACCAGTGACGGACGGGGAGGGTATAATCAGCCCCAGCATTTT CATSDGRGGYNQPQHF
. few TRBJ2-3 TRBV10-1 TGCGCCAGCAGTCCGGGACTTAACACAGATACGCAGTATTTT CASSPGLNTDTQYF
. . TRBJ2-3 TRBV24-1 TGTGCCACCAGTGATTTTAGCTTACTCGGTACGCAGTATTTT CATSDFSLLGTQYF
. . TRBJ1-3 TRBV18 TGTGCCAGCTCACCATCGACGGGAAACACCATATATTTT CASSPSTGNTIYF
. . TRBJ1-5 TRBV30 TGTGCCTTCACCAGGGGAAGGAATCAGCCCCAGCATTTT CAFTRGRNQPQHF
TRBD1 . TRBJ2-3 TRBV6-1 TGTGCCAGCAGTGAGGGACAGCCCTTACACGATACGCAGTATTTT CASSEGQPLHDTQYF
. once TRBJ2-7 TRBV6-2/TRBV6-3 TGTGCCAGCAGTTACTCGGTGGGGGACTACGAGCAGTACTTC CASSYSVGDYEQYF
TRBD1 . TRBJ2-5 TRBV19 TGTGCCAGTAGTAGAAGGGGGACAGGGTTGGAGACCCAGTACTTC CASSRRGTGLETQYF
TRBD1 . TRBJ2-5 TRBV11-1 TGTGCCAGCAGCTCCGTAGGGGACAGGGAAGAGACCCAGTACTTC CASSSVGDREETQYF
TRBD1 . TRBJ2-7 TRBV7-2 TGTGCCAGCAGCCGCAACGGACAGGGAGCCCACGAGCAGTACTTC CASSRNGQGAHEQYF
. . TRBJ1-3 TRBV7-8 TGTGCCAGCAGCTTTAGGAATGGAAACACCATATATTTT CASSFRNGNTIYF
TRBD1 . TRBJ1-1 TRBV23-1 TGCGCCAGCATGAGGAACCGATCAGGGGGCACTGAAGCTTTCTTT CASMRNRSGGTEAFF
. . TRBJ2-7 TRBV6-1 TGTGCCAGCAGTGAACAAGTATTCGGTGGGATCTACGAGCAGTACTTC CASSEQVFGGIYEQYF
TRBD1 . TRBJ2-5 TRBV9 TGTGCCAGCAGCGTAGAACAGGGGCGCAGGGAGACCCAGTACTTC CASSVEQGRRETQYF
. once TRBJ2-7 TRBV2 TGTGCCAGCACCGCGCCAGGGGTCTCCTACGAGCAGTACTTC CASTAPGVSYEQYF
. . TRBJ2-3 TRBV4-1 TGCGCCAGCAGCCAAGTTCCCGCATCAGATACGCAGTATTTT CASSQVPASDTQYF
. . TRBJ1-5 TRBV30 TGTGCCTGGAGTCCCCGGGGGGACACTATTAGGAGCAATCAGCCCCAGCATTTT CAWSPRGDTIRSNQPQHF
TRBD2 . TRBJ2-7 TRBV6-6 TGTGCCAGCAGTCGGACTAGCGGGGCCTACGAGCAGTACTTC CASSRTSGAYEQYF
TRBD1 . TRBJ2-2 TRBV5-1 TGCGCCAGCAGCCAGTCGACACAGGGGACCGGGGAGCTGTTTTTT CASSQSTQGTGELFF
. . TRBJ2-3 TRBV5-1 TGCGCCAGCTTCCGGGACGGGGGGCCAGATACGCAGTATTTT CASFRDGGPDTQYF
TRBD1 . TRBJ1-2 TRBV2 TGTGCCAGCAGGGGGGGGACAGGGGACTATGGCTACACCTTC CASRGGTGDYGYTF
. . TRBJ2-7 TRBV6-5 TGTGCCAGCAGTTACGTTCGAAGCCTTCCCTACGAGCAGTACTTC CASSYVRSLPYEQYF
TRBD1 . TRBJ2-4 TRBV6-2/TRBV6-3 TGTGCCAGCAGTTCCATCGAGACAGGGGGTTTTACAAAAAACATTCAGTACTTC CASSSIETGGFTKNIQYF
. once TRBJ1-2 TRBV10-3 TGTGCCATCACCCTTGAACCTCAACGGGGCTACACCTTC CAITLEPQRGYTF
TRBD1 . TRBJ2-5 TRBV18 TGTGCCAGCTCACGGTCCGGGACAGGGGGCCGTGAGACCCAGTACTTC CASSRSGTGGRETQYF
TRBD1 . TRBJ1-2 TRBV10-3 TGTGCCATCAGTAGGGAAGACAGGGCCTCAAACTATGGCTACACCTTC CAISREDRASNYGYTF
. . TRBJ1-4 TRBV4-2 TGTGCCAGCAGCCGCCTCAGGGGTGCTAATGAAAAACTGTTTTTT CASSRLRGANEKLFF
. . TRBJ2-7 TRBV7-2 TGTGCCAGCAGCTTTCAGGGGGGCTACGAGCAGTACTTC CASSFQGGYEQYF